This T cell receptor (beta chain) was sequenced during a study of T cell responses to AZD1222 COVID-19 vaccine. Study results and limitations: Nearly half of spike-specific TCRs reportedly go after variant regions that carry no mutations.

Libraries were prepared by immunoSEQ multiplex PCR; TCRdb keeps only in-frame clonotypes and omits some of them. Among fewer than 90,000 clones, 75% to 90% were seen once, and the ten largest hold 24%. CDR1 SQVTM and CDR2 ANQGSEA come from the germline V gene. The CDR3 length is 15 residues. V lost 8 bases, J lost 0 bases, and 17 bases lay in between. As regards this clone: Its specificity is unknown.

The sequencing used peripheral blood, collected on day 0 of AZD1222 vaccination. The TCR originated in an adult in good health. J is TRBJ2-1 and V is TRBV29-1; D uncertain. DNA for the CDR3: TGCAGCACAACCGGGCCCTCGGGCTCCTACAATGAGCAGTTCTTC. Its protein product is CSTTGPSGSYNEQFF.